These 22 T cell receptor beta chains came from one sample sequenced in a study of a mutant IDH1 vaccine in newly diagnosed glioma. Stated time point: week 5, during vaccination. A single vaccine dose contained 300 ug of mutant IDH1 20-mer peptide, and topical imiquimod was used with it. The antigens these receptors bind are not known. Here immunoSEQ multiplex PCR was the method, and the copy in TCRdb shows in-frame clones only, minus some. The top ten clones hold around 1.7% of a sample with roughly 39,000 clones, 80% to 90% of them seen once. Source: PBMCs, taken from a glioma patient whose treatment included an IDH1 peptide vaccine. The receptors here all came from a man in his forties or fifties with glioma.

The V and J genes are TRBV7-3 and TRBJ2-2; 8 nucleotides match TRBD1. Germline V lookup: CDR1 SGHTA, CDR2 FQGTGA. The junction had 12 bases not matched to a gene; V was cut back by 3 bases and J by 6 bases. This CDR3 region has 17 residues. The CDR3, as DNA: TGTGCCAGCAGCTTGGGGCTTCGGACAGGGCCCCCCGGGGAGCTGTTTTTT. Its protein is CASSLGLRTGPPGELFF.

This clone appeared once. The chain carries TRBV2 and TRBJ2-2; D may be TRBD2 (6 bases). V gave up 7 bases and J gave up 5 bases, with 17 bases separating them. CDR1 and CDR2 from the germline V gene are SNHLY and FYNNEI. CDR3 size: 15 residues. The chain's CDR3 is CASTPPRDGTGELFF. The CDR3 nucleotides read TGTGCCAGCACCCCTCCGCGGGATGGTACCGGGGAGCTGTTTTTT.

As DNA, the CDR3 is TGTGCCAGCACCCCCAGGCAGGGGATGGTGGACTATGGCTACACCTTC. Translation: CASTPRQGMVDYGYTF. The chain combines TRBV27 with TRBJ1-2; D is possibly TRBD1 (6 bases). CDR1 is MNHEY and CDR2 is SMNVEV in the germline V gene (reference sequence). V gave up 7 bases and J gave up 3 bases, with 21 bases separating them. The CDR3 has 16 amino acids.

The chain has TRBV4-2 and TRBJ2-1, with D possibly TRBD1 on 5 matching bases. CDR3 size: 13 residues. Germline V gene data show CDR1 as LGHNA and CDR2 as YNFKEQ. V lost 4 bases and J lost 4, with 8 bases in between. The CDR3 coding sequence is TGTGCCAGCAGCCGTCAGGGTTACAATGAGCAGTTCTTC. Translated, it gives CASSRQGYNEQFF.

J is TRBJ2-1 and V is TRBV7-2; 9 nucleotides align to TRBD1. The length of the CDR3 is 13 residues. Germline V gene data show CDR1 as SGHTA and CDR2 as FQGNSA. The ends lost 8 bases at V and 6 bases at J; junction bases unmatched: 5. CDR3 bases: TGTGCCAGCGCCCGGGACAGGGTCAATGAGCAGTTCTTC. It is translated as CASARDRVNEQFF.

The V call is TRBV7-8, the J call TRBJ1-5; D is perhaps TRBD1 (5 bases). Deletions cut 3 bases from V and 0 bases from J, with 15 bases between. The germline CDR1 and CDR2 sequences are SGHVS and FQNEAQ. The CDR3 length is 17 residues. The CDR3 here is CASSFRGGGDSNQPQHF. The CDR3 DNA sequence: TGTGCCAGCAGCTTCCGGGGTGGGGGGGATAGCAATCAGCCCCAGCATTTT. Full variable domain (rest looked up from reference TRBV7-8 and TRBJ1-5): GAGVSQSPRYKVAKRGQDVALRCDPISGHVSLFWYQQALGQGPEFLTYFQNEAQLDKSGLPSDRFFAERPEGSVSTLKIQRTQQEDSAVYLCASSFRGGGDSNQPQHFGDGTRLSIL.

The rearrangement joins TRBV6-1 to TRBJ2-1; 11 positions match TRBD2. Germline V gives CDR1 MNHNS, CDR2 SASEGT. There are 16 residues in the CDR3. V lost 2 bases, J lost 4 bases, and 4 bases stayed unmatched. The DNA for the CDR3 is TGTGCCAGCAGTGAATTGTTAGCGGGGGGGTACAATGAGCAGTTCTTC. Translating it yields CASSELLAGGYNEQFF.

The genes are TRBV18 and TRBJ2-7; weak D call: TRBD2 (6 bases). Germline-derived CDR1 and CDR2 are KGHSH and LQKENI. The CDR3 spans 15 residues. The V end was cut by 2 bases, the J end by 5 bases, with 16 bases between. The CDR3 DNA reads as TGTGCCAGCTCACCAACCACTAGCTCGTCCCACGAGCAGTACTTC. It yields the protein CASSPTTSSSHEQYF. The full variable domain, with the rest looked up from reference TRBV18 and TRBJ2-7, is NAGVMQNPRHLVRRRGQEARLRCSPMKGHSHVYWYRQLPEEGLKFMVYLQKENIIDESGMPKERFSAEFPKEGPSILRIQQVVRGDSAAYFCASSPTTSSSHEQYFGPGTRLTVT.

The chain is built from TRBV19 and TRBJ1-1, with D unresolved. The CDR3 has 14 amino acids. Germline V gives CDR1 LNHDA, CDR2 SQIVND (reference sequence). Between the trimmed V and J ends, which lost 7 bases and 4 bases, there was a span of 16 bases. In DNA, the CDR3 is TGTGCCAGTATGGTGGCCCTCTCGGGCACTGAAGCTTTCTTT. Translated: CASMVALSGTEAFF.

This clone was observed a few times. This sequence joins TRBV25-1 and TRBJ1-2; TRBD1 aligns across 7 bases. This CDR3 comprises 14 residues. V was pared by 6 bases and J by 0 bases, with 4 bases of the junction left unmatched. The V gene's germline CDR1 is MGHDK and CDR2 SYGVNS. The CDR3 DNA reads TGTGCCAGCAGGCCGACAGGGTCTAACTATGGCTACACCTTC. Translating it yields CASRPTGSNYGYTF.

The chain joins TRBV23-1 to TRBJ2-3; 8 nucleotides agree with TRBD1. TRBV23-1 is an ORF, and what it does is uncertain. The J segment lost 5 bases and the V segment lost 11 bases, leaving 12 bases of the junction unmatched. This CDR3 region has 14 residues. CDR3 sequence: CAGSGQGKGDTQYF. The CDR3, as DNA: TGCGCCGGCTCTGGACAGGGCAAGGGAGATACGCAGTATTTT.

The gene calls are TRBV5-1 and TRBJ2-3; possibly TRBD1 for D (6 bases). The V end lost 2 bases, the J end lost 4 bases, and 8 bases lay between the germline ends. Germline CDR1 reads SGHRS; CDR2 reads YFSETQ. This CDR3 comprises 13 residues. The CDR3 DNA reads TGCGCCAGCAGCTTTACAGGGTCAGATACGCAGTATTTT. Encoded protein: CASSFTGSDTQYF.

The chain's CDR3 is CASSQVYQVGGVPLTHNEQFF. Here the CDR3 DNA reads TGTGCCAGCAGCCAAGTCTATCAGGTGGGCGGAGTTCCTTTAACTCACAATGAGCAGTTCTTC. The chain employs TRBV4-2 and TRBJ2-1; D unclear. The CDR3 totals 21 residues. Trimming shortened V by 1 base and J by 5 bases, and 30 bases separated the two germline ends. From germline, CDR1 is LGHNA and CDR2 YNFKEQ.

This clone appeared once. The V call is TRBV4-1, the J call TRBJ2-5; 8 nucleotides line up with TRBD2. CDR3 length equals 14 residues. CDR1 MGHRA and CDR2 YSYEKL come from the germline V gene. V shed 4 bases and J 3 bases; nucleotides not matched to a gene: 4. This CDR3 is CASSPTSGKETQYF. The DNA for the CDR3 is TGCGCCAGCAGCCCCACTAGCGGCAAAGAGACCCAGTACTTC.

CDR3 sequence reads: CASTEGPAGAYNEQFF. In DNA form, the CDR3 reads TGTGCCAGCACCGAGGGGCCAGCGGGAGCCTACAATGAGCAGTTCTTC. This chain links TRBV2 with TRBJ2-1; 8 bases map to TRBD2. Per the germline V gene, CDR1 is SNHLY and CDR2 is FYNNEI. V lost 7 bases and J lost 2; bases outside the gene matches: 10. CDR3 length: 16 residues.

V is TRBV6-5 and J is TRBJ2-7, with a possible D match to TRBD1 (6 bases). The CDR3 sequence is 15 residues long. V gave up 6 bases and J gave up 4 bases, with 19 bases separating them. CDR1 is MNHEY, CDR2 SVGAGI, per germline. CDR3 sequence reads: CASSPRGPPTYEQYF. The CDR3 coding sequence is TGTGCCAGCAGCCCCAGGGGTCCCCCGACGTACGAGCAGTACTTC.

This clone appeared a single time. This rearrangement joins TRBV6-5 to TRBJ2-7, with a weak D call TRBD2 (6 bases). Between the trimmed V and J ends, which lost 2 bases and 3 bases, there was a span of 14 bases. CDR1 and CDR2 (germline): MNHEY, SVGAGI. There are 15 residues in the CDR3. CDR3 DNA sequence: TGTGCCAGCAGTTACCGGACGGACGGGGGCTACGAGCAGTACTTC. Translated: CASSYRTDGGYEQYF.

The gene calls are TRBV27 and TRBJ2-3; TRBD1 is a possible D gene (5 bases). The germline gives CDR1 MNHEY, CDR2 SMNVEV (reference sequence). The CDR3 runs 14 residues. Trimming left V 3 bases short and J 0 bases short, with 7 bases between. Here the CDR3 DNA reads TGTGCCAGCAGTTTTCAGGGAAGCACAGATACGCAGTATTTT. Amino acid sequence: CASSFQGSTDTQYF.

DNA for the CDR3: TGTGCCAGCAGTGAGCGGGTGATGTACAATGAGCAGTTCTTC. It encodes CASSERVMYNEQFF. This chain uses TRBV2 with TRBJ2-1; maybe TRBD2 (5 bases). This CDR3 has 14 residues. The V end lost 3 bases, the J end lost 4 bases, and 10 bases lay between the germline ends. The germline gives CDR1 SNHLY, CDR2 FYNNEI.

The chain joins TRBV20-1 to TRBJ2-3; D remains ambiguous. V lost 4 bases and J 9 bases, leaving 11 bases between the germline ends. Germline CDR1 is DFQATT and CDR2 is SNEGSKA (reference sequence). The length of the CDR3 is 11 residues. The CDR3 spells CSANQQRTQYF. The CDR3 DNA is TGCAGTGCTAATCAACAGCGAACGCAGTATTTT.

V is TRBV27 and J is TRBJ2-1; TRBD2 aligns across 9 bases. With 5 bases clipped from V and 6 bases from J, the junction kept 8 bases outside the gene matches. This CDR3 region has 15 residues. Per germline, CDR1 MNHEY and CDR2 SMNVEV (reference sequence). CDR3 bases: TGTGCCAGCAGTGAGAGACTAGCGGTTCCCAATGAGCAGTTCTTC. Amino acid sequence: CASSERLAVPNEQFF.

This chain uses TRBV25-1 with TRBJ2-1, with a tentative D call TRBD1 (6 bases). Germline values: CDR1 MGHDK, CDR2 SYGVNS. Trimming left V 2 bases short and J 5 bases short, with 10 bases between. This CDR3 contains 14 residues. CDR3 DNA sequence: TGTGCCAGCAGTGAAACAGGGCGGCACAATGAGCAGTTCTTC. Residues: CASSETGRHNEQFF.